Below are 27 T cell receptor beta chains sequenced from a single sample in a study of OX40 agonist ivuxolimab in advanced cancers. Only in-frame clones appear in the TCRdb table, and some are missing; sequencing was by immunoSEQ multiplex PCR. Of some 70,000 clones listed, roughly 90% are singletons. The specimen was CD4+ or CD8+ T cells sorted from blood, collected in a trial of the OX40 agonist ivuxolimab. The source is an adult with an advanced solid tumor such as melanoma, head and neck, liver or kidney cancer.

The genes are TRBV28 and TRBJ2-1; either TRBD1 or TRBD2 may supply D (6 bases each). From germline, CDR1 is MDHEN and CDR2 SYDVKM. The CDR3 consists of 16 residues. V dropped 7 bases and J dropped 0 bases, with 16 bases sitting between them. The CDR3 coding sequence is TGTGCCAGCATCGGGGGCGGGGTGAGCTCCTACAATGAGCAGTTCTTC. Translation: CASIGGGVSSYNEQFF.

This chain links TRBV18 with TRBJ2-3; tentatively, D is TRBD1 or TRBD2 (6 bases each). Germline values: CDR1 KGHSH, CDR2 LQKENI. The CDR3 totals 15 residues. The V end lost 6 bases, the J end lost 2 bases, and 15 bases lay between the germline ends. In nucleotides, the CDR3 is TGTGCCAGCTCGGGGGGACAAGGGACCACAGATACGCAGTATTTT. Its protein is CASSGGQGTTDTQYF.

This clone has just a few counts. The CDR3 region has the DNA TGTGCCAGCAGTGCTACTGGAACTAAGAACACTGAAGCTTTCTTT. Translation gives CASSATGTKNTEAFF. The V gene is TRBV6-5, the J gene TRBJ1-1; D gene unclear. Germline values: CDR1 MNHEY, CDR2 SVGAGI. Trimming took 5 bases from V and 1 from J, leaving 14 bases between them. The length of the CDR3 is 15 residues.

The chain employs TRBV6-5 and TRBJ1-1; D gene uncertain. V dropped 6 bases and J dropped 2 bases, with 16 bases sitting between them. The CDR3 loop spans 15 amino acids. CDR1 MNHEY and CDR2 SVGAGI come from the germline V gene. The CDR3 DNA reads TGTGCCAGCAGGGGATCGACCTGGAGAAACACTGAAGCTTTCTTT. As protein: CASRGSTWRNTEAFF.

The chain joins TRBV27 to TRBJ1-6, with TRBD1 as a possible D gene (5 bases). Between the trimmed V and J ends, which lost 1 base and 6 bases, there was a span of 13 bases. The germline CDR1 and CDR2 sequences are MNHEY and SMNVEV (reference sequence). The CDR3 has 16 amino acids. Here the CDR3 reads CASSLWGGVGNSPLHF. The CDR3 coding sequence is TGTGCCAGCAGTTTATGGGGGGGAGTTGGTAATTCACCCCTCCACTTT.

V and J are TRBV6-6 and TRBJ1-1; the D is unclear. Germline CDR1 reads MNHNY; CDR2 reads SVGAGI (reference sequence). The CDR3 loop spans 14 amino acids. Deletions cut 6 bases from V and 8 bases from J, with 19 bases between. CDR3 amino acids: CASSHRLELAEAFF. For the CDR3, the DNA is TGTGCCAGCAGCCATCGCCTAGAGCTCGCGGAAGCTTTCTTT.

This chain connects TRBV12-5 to TRBJ2-1, with 9 bases aligning to TRBD1. This CDR3 is 17 amino acids long. Germline V gene sequence: CDR1 LGHNT, CDR2 FRNRAP. With V trimmed by 5 bases and J by 6 bases, 14 bases remained unmatched. In DNA, the CDR3 is TGTGCTAGTGGTACACGCCCCCGGGACAGGGTCCCCAATGAGCAGTTCTTC. The encoded protein is CASGTRPRDRVPNEQFF.

For the CDR3, the DNA is TGTGCCAGCAGCTTAAAACACCTTTCCTACAATGAGCAGTTCTTC. Protein sequence: CASSLKHLSYNEQFF. The rearrangement links TRBV7-3 to TRBJ2-1; no definite D call. The length of the CDR3 is 15 residues. Germline CDR1 and CDR2: SGHTA and FQGTGA. Trimming shortened V by 1 base and J by 1 base, and 8 bases separated the two germline ends.

The V gene is TRBV19, the J gene TRBJ1-3; D call uncertain. The CDR3 is 14 residues long. Germline V CDR1 and CDR2: LNHDA, SQIVND (reference sequence). Trimming removed 5 bases from V and 0 bases from J, with 8 bases in between. The CDR3 region is CASSVDYSGNTIYF. The CDR3 nucleotides are TGTGCCAGTAGTGTGGATTACTCTGGAAACACCATATATTTT.

The chain joins TRBV7-6 to TRBJ2-7; 7 bases are a match to TRBD1. Losses at the gene ends were 3 bases for V and 1 base for J; bases not matched to a gene: 3. Germline V gene lookup returns CDR1 SGHVS and CDR2 FNYEAQ. The length of the CDR3 is 14 residues. For the CDR3, the DNA is TGTGCCAGCAGCTTTTCAGGGGGATCCTACGAGCAGTACTTC. It encodes CASSFSGGSYEQYF.

The rearrangement uses TRBV19 and TRBJ2-5; D is unresolved. Looked up from germline, CDR1 is LNHDA and CDR2 is SQIVND (reference sequence). The CDR3 length is 12 residues. V dropped 5 bases and J dropped 5 bases, with 9 bases sitting between them. The CDR3 DNA follows: TGTGCCAGTAGTGTGAGAGGCGAGACCCAGTACTTC. Its translation: CASSVRGETQYF.

The chain is built from TRBV19 and TRBJ2-5; 8 positions agree with TRBD1. CDR1 is LNHDA and CDR2 is SQIVND in the germline V gene (reference sequence). CDR3 length equals 16 residues. Trimming cost V 5 bases and J 2 bases; bases outside gene matches: 10. CDR3 coding DNA: TGTGCCAGTAGTCCCGGGACAGGCAGGGCGCAAGAGACCCAGTACTTC. This sequence encodes CASSPGTGRAQETQYF.

J is TRBJ1-1 and V is TRBV29-1, with D perhaps matching TRBD1 (6 bases). Trimming cost V 3 bases and J 3 bases, with 11 bases left between them. The CDR3 totals 13 residues. The germline V gene encodes CDR1 SQVTM and CDR2 ANQGSEA. The CDR3 spells CSVDFGGHTEAFF. The CDR3 region has the DNA TGCAGCGTTGATTTCGGGGGGCACACTGAAGCTTTCTTT. Full variable domain (rest looked up from reference TRBV29-1 and TRBJ1-1): SAVISQKPSRDICQRGTSLTIQCQVDSQVTMMFWYRQQPGQSLTLIATANQGSEATYESGFVIDKFPISRPNLTFSTLTVSNMSPEDSSIYLCSVDFGGHTEAFFGQGTRLTVV.

The chain has TRBV6-5 and TRBJ2-7, with 11 bases fitting TRBD2. The CDR3 extends over 15 amino acids. V lost 7 bases and J lost 1; bases outside the gene matches: 6. Germline lookup yields CDR1 MNHEY and CDR2 SVGAGI. The CDR3 region has the DNA TGTGCCAGCATCCAGGGACTAGCGGCTTCCTACGAGCAGTACTTC. Translating gives CASIQGLAASYEQYF.

This clone has a handful of counts. The chain is built from TRBV4-2 and TRBJ2-6, with 7 nucleotides matching TRBD1. The CDR3 length is 16 residues. Germline CDR1 is LGHNA and CDR2 is YNFKEQ. With 2 bases clipped from V and 2 bases from J, the junction kept 3 bases outside the gene matches. CDR3 sequence reads: CASSQQTGTGANVLTF. In nucleotides, the CDR3 is TGTGCCAGCAGCCAACAGACAGGGACTGGGGCCAACGTCCTGACTTTC.

This chain joins TRBV5-1 and TRBJ1-1, with 10 positions matching TRBD1. J gave up 6 bases and V 3 bases, and 5 bases lay outside the gene matches. This CDR3 contains 14 residues. Germline V gene lookup returns CDR1 SGHRS and CDR2 YFSETQ. The CDR3 nucleotides are TGCGCCAGCAGCTCGGACAGGGGGATATCTGAAGCTTTCTTT. Amino acid sequence: CASSSDRGISEAFF. Complete variable domain (other parts from reference TRBV5-1 and TRBJ1-1): KAGVTQTPRYLIKTRGQQVTLSCSPISGHRSVSWYQQTPGQGLQFLFEYFSETQRNKGNFPGRFSGRQFSNSRSEMNVSTLELGDSALYLCASSSDRGISEAFFGQGTRLTVV.

This rearrangement joins TRBV2 to TRBJ1-4; no definite D call. The V gene lost 7 bases and the J gene lost 7 bases, with 10 bases spanning the gap. The CDR3 extends over 12 amino acids. From germline, CDR1 is SNHLY and CDR2 FYNNEI. CDR3 sequence: CASNYIGEKLFF. For the CDR3, the DNA is TGTGCCAGCAATTACATCGGTGAAAAACTGTTTTTT. Full variable domain (outside the CDR3, taken from reference TRBV2 and TRBJ1-4): EPEVTQTPSHQVTQMGQEVILRCVPISNHLYFYWYRQILGQKVEFLVSFYNNEISEKSEIFDDQFSVERPDGSNFTLKIRSTKLEDSAMYFCASNYIGEKLFFGSGTQLSVL.

This clone has just one count. This chain links TRBV5-4 with TRBJ1-2; 9 nucleotides match TRBD1. V shed 4 bases, J shed 4 bases, and the junction held 8 bases outside the gene matches. CDR3 size: 15 residues. Germline values: CDR1 SGHNT, CDR2 YYREEE (reference sequence). Here the CDR3 DNA reads TGTGCCAGCAGCCAAGTCGGACAGGGGACCTATGGCTACACCTTC. Residues: CASSQVGQGTYGYTF.

The V gene is TRBV11-2, the J gene TRBJ2-7; perhaps TRBD2 as D (6 bases). The germline V gene has CDR1 SGHAT and CDR2 FQNNGV. The CDR3 spans 13 residues. The ends were cut back, 1 base at V and 3 bases at J, with 7 bases in the middle. The CDR3 bases are TGTGCCAGCAGCTTAGTGCGGGGCTACGAGCAGTACTTC. This sequence encodes CASSLVRGYEQYF. Filled out from reference TRBV11-2 and TRBJ2-7, the complete variable domain reads EAGVAQSPRYKIIEKRQSVAFWCNPISGHATLYWYQQILGQGPKLLIQFQNNGVVDDSQLPKDRFSAERLKGVDSTLKIQPAKLEDSAVYLCASSLVRGYEQYFGPGTRLTVT.

The rearrangement joins TRBV7-2 to TRBJ2-5; D is unresolved. There are 13 residues in the CDR3. Germline CDR1 and CDR2: SGHTA and FQGNSA. Between the trimmed V and J ends, which lost 5 bases and 2 bases, there was a span of 9 bases. The chain's CDR3 is CASSRSGQETQYF. CDR3 coding DNA: TGTGCCAGCAGCCGGTCCGGACAAGAGACCCAGTACTTC.

The chain joins TRBV29-1 to TRBJ2-3; D unclear. CDR3 length: 13 residues. V lost 1 base and J 2 bases, leaving 7 bases between the germline ends. Germline V CDR1 and CDR2: SQVTM, ANQGSEA. The CDR3 bases are TGCAGCGTTGAAGGGGGTAACACAGATACGCAGTATTTT. Its translation is CSVEGGNTDTQYF.

V gene TRBV30 combines with J gene TRBJ1-6; D call uncertain. V was pared by 0 bases and J by 6 bases, with 6 bases between. Germline V lookup: CDR1 GTSNPN, CDR2 SVGIG (reference sequence). The CDR3 runs 13 residues. CDR3 amino acids: CAWSVRTNSPLHF. The CDR3 DNA reads TGTGCCTGGAGTGTACGAACTAATTCACCCCTCCACTTT.

The genes are TRBV28 and TRBJ1-4; D unclear. Trimming removed 2 bases from V and 0 bases from J, with 7 bases in between. The CDR3 has 15 amino acids. Germline V gene lookup returns CDR1 MDHEN and CDR2 SYDVKM. CDR3 bases: TGTGCCAGCAGTTTACGGGAAACAACTAATGAAAAACTGTTTTTT. It is translated as CASSLRETTNEKLFF.

The sample holds one count of this clone. This sequence joins TRBV10-3 and TRBJ2-5, with 8 bases identical to TRBD1. The CDR3 extends over 14 amino acids. The ends lost 11 bases at V and 5 bases at J; junction bases unmatched: 13. CDR1 and CDR2 from the germline V gene are ENHRY and SYGVKD. This chain's CDR3 is CAASGTGWSETQYF. The CDR3 bases are TGTGCCGCCTCCGGGACAGGTTGGTCGGAGACCCAGTACTTC.

This CDR3 reads CASSYSWGLAYEQYF. The CDR3 DNA reads TGTGCCAGCAGTTATTCCTGGGGGCTCGCCTACGAGCAGTACTTC. The chain carries TRBV6-5 and TRBJ2-7; a possible D gene is TRBD1 (6 bases). Trimming removed 3 bases at V and 2 bases at J, with 14 bases between. The CDR3 is made up of 15 amino acids. Germline CDR1 reads MNHEY; CDR2 reads SVGAGI.

This clone has just a few counts. The gene calls are TRBV13 and TRBJ2-5, with 8 bases lining up with TRBD1. The trim removed 5 bases at V and 4 bases at J, leaving 6 bases unmatched. CDR3 size: 14 residues. Germline V gene lookup returns CDR1 PRHDT and CDR2 FYEKMQ (reference sequence). The CDR3, as DNA: TGTGCCAGCAGCCGTCGAGGACAGGGAGAGACCCAGTACTTC. Protein sequence: CASSRRGQGETQYF. Using reference TRBV13 and TRBJ2-5 for the parts outside the CDR3, the full variable domain is AAGVIQSPRHLIKEKRETATLKCYPIPRHDTVYWYQQGPGQDPQFLISFYEKMQSDKGSIPDRFSAQQFSDYHSELNMSSLELGDSALYFCASSRRGQGETQYFGPGTRLLVL.

The V and J genes are TRBV4-3 and TRBJ2-1; a possible D gene is TRBD1 (6 bases). The ends were cut back, 0 bases at V and 5 bases at J, with 14 bases in the middle. Germline V gene data show CDR1 as LGHNA and CDR2 as YSLEER. The CDR3 extends over 16 amino acids. CDR3 sequence reads: CASSQDGTGWDNEQFF. For the CDR3, the DNA is TGCGCCAGCAGCCAAGATGGAACAGGGTGGGACAATGAGCAGTTCTTC.